Below, one T cell receptor (beta chain) is given with its context. Its cognate antigen is unknown. With around 490 ng total RNA as template and a constant-region primer, TCR beta cDNA was made. Modified slightly, ARM-PCR produced TCR beta libraries over three nested multiplex PCR rounds. A C-beta reverse primer and TRBV1-TRBV30 forward primers served in each of the first two PCR rounds, at about 10 cycles apiece. One entry per CDR3 protein, called by TCRdb with MiXCR from the multiplex PCR reads. The table shows about 300,000 distinct CDR3 sequences, with over 55% occurring only once. This record comes from a study of tumor-infiltrating lymphocytes in primary liver carcinoma. Broader study findings: Blood's top-250-clone fraction was significantly lower than that of tumors (p = 0.039). Tumor region pairs overlapped more than did tumor-adjacent and tumor-blood pairs.

Germline DNA was extracted alongside blood RNA, which was obtained from unsorted whole blood. There were only treatment-naive patients, all with chronic HBV infection. The junction had 9 bases not matched to a gene; V was cut back by 2 bases and J by 2 bases. This CDR3 is built from 17 residues. Germline CDR1 is SGHRS and CDR2 is YFSETQ. The sequenced sample was peripheral blood. This TCR was recovered from a man between 40 and 49 years old with primary liver carcinoma and hepatitis B virus infection. This chain connects TRBV5-1 to TRBJ2-2; TRBD2 aligns across 7 bases. CDR3 DNA sequence: TGCGCCAGCAGCTTTCCTCGGGGCGGGGGAAACACCGGGGAGCTGTTTTTT. Protein: CASSFPRGGGNTGELFF.